This T cell receptor beta chain emerged from a study of blood T cell repertoires in COVID-19 (dated by TCRdb to about 2020). Context from the whole study: Samples from collaborators originated in the United States, Italy and Spain and spanned both the acute and convalescent phases of COVID-19. The material from the prospective study consisted of cDNA or gDNA derived from T cells, B-cell-depleted T cells, or PBMCs. Deeply sampled blood TCRbeta repertoires from subjects exposed to, actively infected with, or recovered from COVID-19 were included in the dataset. The repertoires were released in a freely available public database meant as a resource for research on the immune response to SARS-CoV-2. The samples were drawn from two sources: the first 160 participants of the ongoing ImmuneRACE study, and fewer than 1,500 subjects contributed by 6 global collaborators. Sample metadata almost always included a de-identified subject ID, COVID-19 status, age in years and sex. HLA class I and class II types, where available, came from metadata supplied by the sample provider rather than from assay-based typing. What the research found in general, with its limitations: Clinical and demographic metadata were provided uncurated, with the amount varying by source and participant.

The collaborating institutions used their own protocols to collect whole blood in K2EDTA tubes. For TCRbeta analysis, collaborators shipped samples in one of three forms: frozen whole blood, isolated PBMCs, or DNA extracted from either of those sample types. The germline V gene supplies CDR1 SGHTA and CDR2 FQGNSA. V loses 8 bases, J loses 0 bases, and the germline ends lie 14 bases apart. From its cysteine to its phenylalanine, the CDR3 spans 15 amino acids. Just the 45-base CDR3 DNA is kept, in frame starting at base 1. TCRbeta CDR3 regions were amplified from genomic DNA using the immunoSEQ Assay, a bias-controlled multiplex PCR. In the original analysis: Within the assay, amplification of reference gene primers was used to estimate how many nucleated cells each sample contained. To quantify the absolute abundance of each unique TCRbeta CDR3 rearrangement, sequence reads were collapsed and filtered. For each sample, productive Simpson clonality was calculated as the square root of Simpson's diversity index across productive rearrangements. TCRdb took over this immuneACCESS table, retaining in-frame rearrangements with V and J assigned. Such tables are incomplete; in checked studies, under half of the missing clones stem from an unresolved V gene, and the remainder is unexplained. V and J calls and clone size are as listed in that table; D and trimming were resolved from the DNA. This sample lists about 330,000 clones; 70% to 90% were detected once. The ten largest clones take up around 4% of the sample.

In its sample, this clone was seen once. Its binding antigen is unknown. No base quality values were provided; no much bigger clone lies one nucleotide off. Recombination connected TRBV7-2 to TRBJ1-3, with the D gene too uncertain to name. Sequenced: peripheral blood. The TCR was taken from a woman aged 45-65 years with active or convalescent COVID-19. The nucleotide sequence reads as follows: TGTGCCAGCGGTTACGGCGGGAGCTCTGGAAACACCATATATTTT. It codes for CASGYGGSSGNTIYF. Joined to the reference TRBV7-2 and TRBJ1-3 proteins, this CDR3 gives the full variable domain: GAGVSQSPSNKVTEKGKDVELRCDPISGHTALYWYRQSLGQGLEFLIYFQGNSAPDKSGLPSDRFSAERTGGSVSTLTIQRTQQEDSAVYLCASGYGGSSGNTIYFGEGSWLTVV.